This TCR beta chain derives from a study of CD8+CD57+ T cells in acquired aplastic anemia (dated by TCRdb to the late 2010s). Regarding the complete study: Extracted DNA from sorted CD4+ and CD8+ cells averaged around 3.5 ug, ranging from roughly 0.19 to 27.4 ug. CD8+CD57+ expansion was defined as frequency above the mean frequency observed in healthy subjects. Paper-wide results and their limitations: Although 25 to 30 CD8+ CDR3 sequences were shared by patients and controls, these sequences appeared highly expressed in patients and within the immunodominant clones of patients. No significant difference in CD8+ Simpson's diversity was found between patients and healthy controls (P=0.060).

Expansion of CD8+CD57+ cells had been shown by flow cytometry in the patients chosen for sequencing. All patients had severe acquired aplastic anemia diagnosed by International Study of Aplastic Anemia and Agranulocytosis and Camitta criteria. No therapy had been received by the patients at the time of blood sampling. In this study, sorted CD4+ and CD8+ T cells from the blood of healthy subjects and of severe aplastic anemia patients had their TCR repertoires deep-sequenced. In the USA, patient enrollment took place under clinicaltrials.gov protocols 00001620, 01623167, 00001397, 00071045, 00081523 and 00961064. Ficoll-Paque density gradient centrifugation was used to isolate peripheral blood mononuclear cells. Before DNA was extracted, CD4+ and CD8+ T cells were sorted using either FACS or magnetic beads. TCR beta VDJ combination and CDR3 sequence profiling used genomic DNA as the template. An Illumina HiSeq 2000 was the platform used for TCR repertoire sequencing. From the authors' description of their analysis: Repertoires were assessed using TRBV/TRBJ rearrangement plots, CDR3 size and DJ length profiles, and Simpson's diversity index. The most abundant DNA sequence in the deep sequencing data was taken as the immunodominant clone. CDR3 amino acid sequences were screened for sharing across subjects and compared with published repertoires and the VDJdb database. TCRdb reworked the public reads: Q25 trimming with fastp, MiXCR clone assembly, productive beta chains retained. Duplicate CDR3 protein sequences are folded into a single record with the most common DNA and genes. The V and J calls shown here were made by TCRdb, not taken from the authors' results. This sample comprises some 180,000 distinct CDR3 sequences, roughly 65% of them detected only once. The ten most abundant clones make up roughly 46% of the sample.

For CDR1 and CDR2, the germline V gene (reference sequence) lists DFQATT and SNEGSKA. The CDR3 measures 13 amino acids from cysteine to phenylalanine. Only the CDR3 portion is preserved as DNA: 39 bases, with reading frame beginning at the first base. Germline trimming: 3 bases from V, 6 bases from J; junction bases outside gene matches: 8. This clonotype was seen a single time. Its antigen is not yet known. The sample holds no much larger clone one base away, and base qualities are not on file. One read is thin evidence. The source is a human donor with aplastic anemia. The rearrangement combines TRBV20-1 with TRBJ2-7, with 7 bases aligning to TRBD2. What was sequenced was sorted CD4+, CD8+, or CD8+CD57+ T cells (not recorded which) from PBMCs. The nucleotide sequence is TGCAGTGCTAGGCAAGGGGCGGGGGTCGAGCAGTACTTC. It codes for CSARQGAGVEQYF.